The clone carrying this T cell receptor beta chain has a count of ten or more. Its specificity is not known. These data come from a study of early T cells in non-severe SARS-CoV-2 infection. For the study at large: It was bulk RNA from unsorted whole blood that was sequenced, and the chains were unpaired. Study-wide results and limits: Comparison of clonotypes with VDJdb favored anti-spike CD8 responses while missing private and CD4 specificities.

V lost 3 bases and J lost 6, with 9 bases in between. Germline V CDR1 and CDR2: DFQATT, SNEGSKA (reference sequence). This CDR3 region has 12 residues. Individual cDNA molecules carried attached unique molecular identifiers. MiXCR, applied by TCRdb to the 5' RACE reads, yields one record per CDR3 protein. There are about 48,000 distinct CDR3 sequences in the sample; approximately 7.5% occur only once, and roughly 5.9% lies in the top ten. The chain carries TRBV20-1 and TRBJ2-1; unclear D gene. The origin of this receptor is an adult who was a healthcare worker with PCR-confirmed SARS-CoV-2 infection or an uninfected control (not recorded which). Sequencing input: whole blood. Written as DNA, the CDR3 is TGCAGTGCTAGCCAAGTTACCAATGAGCAGTTCTTC. It translates to CSASQVTNEQFF.